What follows are 10 T cell receptor beta chains derived from one specimen sequenced in a study of neoadjuvant nivolumab and ipilimumab in lung cancer. Assay: immunoSEQ multiplex PCR; the TCRdb copy retains only in-frame clones and omits some. The sample includes some 20,000 clones, roughly 80% of them seen just once. This material consisted of tumor tissue, taken after neoadjuvant nivolumab, alone or with ipilimumab, at or shortly before surgery. The receptors originated from an adult with non-small cell lung cancer.

This clone has a handful of counts. At one boundary the junction diverges from the germline segment, which might be a read error. V gene TRBV5-6 combines with J gene TRBJ2-7; no reliable D call. The CDR3 contains 14 residues. Per the germline V gene, CDR1 is SGHDT and CDR2 is YYEEEE. CDR3 DNA: TGTGCCAGCAGCTTGTCCGCGGTTCCCTCGAAGCAGTGCTTC. Its protein product is CASSLSAVPSKQCF.

This chain links TRBV13 with TRBJ2-6; D remains ambiguous. This CDR3 has 17 amino acids. The V end was cut by 3 bases, the J end by 0 bases, with 12 bases between. Germline CDR1 PRHDT, CDR2 FYEKMQ (reference sequence). DNA of the CDR3: TGTGCCAGCAGCTTCAAGGTGACTTACTCTGGGGCCAACGTCCTGACTTTC. Translated: CASSFKVTYSGANVLTF.

V gene TRBV10-3 combines with J gene TRBJ1-2, with D possibly being TRBD1 (6 bases). This CDR3 has 13 amino acids. V was shortened by 6 bases and J by 5 bases, with 13 bases between the two germline ends. Germline V lookup: CDR1 ENHRY, CDR2 SYGVKD. The CDR3 region has the DNA TGTGCCATCAGCCCAGGACAGTCGTATGGCTACACCTTC. Encoded protein: CAISPGQSYGYTF.

The chain is built from TRBV20-1 and TRBJ1-5, with D unclear. With 5 bases removed from V and 10 bases from J, the gap between germline ends came to 12 bases. The CDR3 has 11 residues. Per germline, CDR1 DFQATT and CDR2 SNEGSKA (reference sequence). The CDR3 DNA sequence: TGCAGTGCTTCTCGAGGAGAACCCCAGCATTTT. It translates to CSASRGEPQHF.

The chain is built from TRBV4-3 and TRBJ2-5; possible D gene TRBD1, 5 bases. V was shortened by 0 bases and J by 5 bases, with 10 bases between the two germline ends. Germline loops: CDR1 LGHNA, CDR2 YSLEER. This CDR3 contains 14 residues. As DNA, the CDR3 is TGCGCCAGCAGCCAAGACAGGGTCCGGGAGACCCAGTACTTC. The encoded protein is CASSQDRVRETQYF.

V is TRBV9 and J is TRBJ2-3; 8 bases are a match to TRBD1. This CDR3 region has 14 residues. The germline CDR1 and CDR2 sequences are SGDLS and YYNGEE. After removal of 0 bases from V and 3 bases from J, the junction contained 0 bases not matched to a gene. The CDR3 nucleotides are TGTGCCAGCAGCGTAGGACAGGGGACAGATACGCAGTATTTT. Encoded protein: CASSVGQGTDTQYF. Variable domain in full (rest from reference TRBV9 and TRBJ2-3): DSGVTQTPKHLITATGQRVTLRCSPRSGDLSVYWYQQSLDQGLQFLIQYYNGEERAKGNILERFSAQQFPDLHSELNLSSLELGDSALYFCASSVGQGTDTQYFGPGTRLTVL.

The genes are TRBV5-1 and TRBJ1-4; maybe TRBD1 (5 bases). CDR1 is SGHRS, CDR2 YFSETQ, per germline. Trimming removed 6 bases from V and 5 bases from J, with 14 bases in between. The CDR3 has 14 amino acids. In nucleotides, the CDR3 is TGCGCCAGCACTAACAAGGGACCGAATGAAAAACTGTTTTTT. Translating it yields CASTNKGPNEKLFF.

This chain joins TRBV6-1 and TRBJ2-7; D perhaps matches TRBD1 (6 bases). Germline assignment: CDR1 MNHNS and CDR2 SASEGT. The CDR3 has 12 residues. Deletions cut 7 bases from V and 2 bases from J, with 9 bases between. The CDR3 sequence is CASMQGTYEQYF. CDR3 in DNA: TGTGCCAGCATGCAGGGGACCTACGAGCAGTACTTC.

This chain uses TRBV28 with TRBJ2-7; 7 bases are shared with TRBD2. Germline CDR1 and CDR2: MDHEN and SYDVKM. CDR3 length: 13 amino acids. The junction had 7 bases not matched to a gene; V was cut back by 11 bases and J by 0 bases. The CDR3 here is CAGGGTPSYEQYF. CDR3 DNA sequence: TGTGCCGGGGGGGGGACCCCCTCCTACGAGCAGTACTTC.

The table lists this clone with a count of one. The rearrangement uses TRBV18 and TRBJ2-3; D call uncertain. Looked up from germline, CDR1 is KGHSH and CDR2 is LQKENI. Trimming removed 3 bases from V and 4 bases from J, with 2 bases in between. The CDR3 extends over 11 amino acids. CDR3 residues: CASSPADTQYF. The CDR3 region has the DNA TGTGCCAGCTCACCTGCAGATACGCAGTATTTT.